These 15 T cell receptor gamma chains were all obtained from the same sample, sequenced in a study of gammadelta T cells in human blood. TCRdb re-called the RT-PCR reads using CATT. The sample holds about 180 gamma-chain clones, approximately 33% seen once. Sequenced input: non-Vgamma9Vdelta2 gamma-delta T cells from fetal blood. The receptors were sampled from a human fetus.

Worth noting for this clone: With a far larger clone one base away, a read error is the likely cause. This sequence joins TRGV4 and TRGJ1 or TRGJ2. Germline loops: CDR1 EGSTGY, CDR2 YDSYTSSV. The CDR3 loop spans 14 amino acids. The CDR3, as DNA: TGTGCCACCTGGGATTCCTCCAATTATTATAAGAAGCTCTTT. Translated, it gives CATWDSSNYYKKLF.

As for this clone: A far larger clone is a single base away, which makes a read error likely. The chain links TRGV2 to TRGJ1 or TRGJ2. V shed 0 bases and J 2 bases; nucleotides not matched to a gene: 10. Germline CDR1 and CDR2: EGSNGY and YDSYNSKV. CDR3 length: 16 amino acids. The CDR3 DNA reads TGTGCCACCTGGGACGGGCCGAGTTTTGATTATTATAAGAAACTCTTT. Translating it yields CATWDGPSFDYYKKLF.

This clone is hyperexpanded in the sample. The chain carries TRGV5 and TRGJ1 or TRGJ2. From germline, CDR1 is VINAFY and CDR2 YDVSNSKD. The CDR3 sequence is 13 residues long. The junction had 9 bases not matched to a gene; V was cut back by 3 bases and J by 7 bases. The CDR3: CATWDGPRYKKLF. In nucleotides, the CDR3 is TGTGCCACCTGGGACGGTCCTCGGTATAAGAAACTCTTT.

Turning to this clone: This sequence may be a read error, since a much larger clone differs from it by one base. The chain has TRGV10 and TRGJP1. TRGV10 is labeled an ORF, and its function is uncertain. Trimming cost V 8 bases and J 7 bases; bases outside gene matches: 5. The CDR3 length is 12 residues. In DNA, the CDR3 is TGTGCTGCGTGGGACATTGGTTGGTTCAAGATATTT. Translating gives CAAWDIGWFKIF.

The J gene is TRGJ1 or TRGJ2, the V gene TRGV4. Germline V CDR1 and CDR2: EGSTGY, YDSYTSSV. The J segment lost 3 bases and the V segment lost 4 bases, leaving 9 bases of the junction unmatched. CDR3 length: 14 amino acids. The CDR3: CATWEGLRYYKKLF. The CDR3 DNA reads TGTGCCACCTGGGAAGGGTTGCGTTATTATAAGAAACTCTTT.

Worth noting for this clone: This probably arose from a read error, given a far larger clone one base away. The rearrangement uses TRGV8 and TRGJP1. The germline gives CDR1 VENAVY, CDR2 YDSYNSRV. This CDR3 has 14 residues. In DNA form, the CDR3 reads TGTGCCACCTGGGATATGGTAACTGGTTGGTTCATGATATTT. It codes for CATWDMVTGWFMIF.

This clone is hyperexpanded within its sample. This chain uses TRGV5 with TRGJP2. Germline V gene lookup returns CDR1 VINAFY and CDR2 YDVSNSKD. This CDR3 comprises 13 residues. J gave up 7 bases and V 0 bases, and 2 bases lay outside the gene matches. CDR3 bases: TGTGCCACCTGGGACAGGCCTGATTGGATCAAGACGTTT. Translated, it gives CATWDRPDWIKTF.

In its sample, this clone is hyperexpanded. The chain combines TRGV9 with TRGJ1 or TRGJ2. The CDR3 runs 14 residues. Germline V gene data show CDR1 as GITISATS and CDR2 as ISYDGTV (reference sequence). Germline trimming cut 4 bases from V and 3 bases from J; bases unmatched to any gene: 9. The CDR3 DNA reads as TGTGCCTTGTGGGACTATCTCTTTTATTATAAGAAACTCTTT. Its protein is CALWDYLFYYKKLF.

This chain joins TRGV2 and TRGJ1 or TRGJ2. CDR1 is EGSNGY, CDR2 YDSYNSKV, per germline. CDR3 length: 12 residues. J was trimmed by 7 bases and V by 0 bases; bases with no gene match: 3. CDR3 DNA sequence: TGTGCCACCTGGGACGGGCTCTATAAGAAACTCTTT. As protein: CATWDGLYKKLF.

This clone is judged large (0.1 to 1%). The chain links TRGV4 to TRGJ1 or TRGJ2. Trimming took 1 base from V and 3 from J; bases not matched to a gene: 0. CDR1 EGSTGY and CDR2 YDSYTSSV come from the germline V gene. CDR3 length: 12 amino acids. The CDR3 loop reads CATWDGYYKKLF. The CDR3 region has the DNA TGTGCCACCTGGGATGGTTATTATAAGAAACTCTTT.

This clone is labeled as large. V usage is TRGV8 and J usage is TRGJ1 or TRGJ2. Germline V gives CDR1 VENAVY, CDR2 YDSYNSRV. CDR3 length: 16 residues. With V trimmed by 3 bases and J by 3 bases, 14 bases remained unmatched. CDR3 nucleotides: TGTGCCACCTGGGATGACCCCGCCCTCCTTTATTATAAGAAACTCTTT. It yields the protein CATWDDPALLYYKKLF.

This clone is large (0.1 to 1%) in the sample. The genes are TRGV2 and TRGJP2. With 2 bases clipped from V and 4 bases from J, the junction kept 7 bases outside the gene matches. Germline CDR1 and CDR2: EGSNGY and YDSYNSKV. The CDR3 spans 15 residues. The CDR3 region has the DNA TGTGCCACCTGGGACGATAGGGCTAGTGATTGGATCAAGACGTTT. Translating gives CATWDDRASDWIKTF.

The chain is built from TRGV9 and TRGJP1. J lost 3 bases, V lost 1 base, and 2 bases had no gene match. There are 14 residues in the CDR3. Germline CDR1 reads GITISATS; CDR2 reads ISYDGTV (reference sequence). The CDR3 coding sequence is TGTGCCTTGTGGGAGGTCTCCACTGGTTGGTTCAAGATATTT. Its translation is CALWEVSTGWFKIF.

Concerning this clone itself: A much bigger clone sits one base away, suggesting this may be a read error. Other DNA sequences within the sample encode an identical CDR3. V usage is TRGV4 and J usage is TRGJ1 or TRGJ2. This CDR3 contains 12 residues. Germline V gene data show CDR1 as EGSTGY and CDR2 as YDSYTSSV. The CDR3 loop is CATWGNYYKKLF. CDR3 sequence (DNA): TGCGCCACCTGGGGAAATTATTATAAGAAACTCTTT.

In its sample, this clone was seen a few times. V and J are TRGV2 and TRGJP2. The CDR3 has 13 residues. Germline loops: CDR1 EGSNGY, CDR2 YDSYNSKV. J lost 4 bases, V lost 6 bases, and 5 bases had no gene match. The CDR3 DNA sequence: TGTGCCACCTGGTACCTTAGTGATTGGATCAAGACGTTT. This gives the protein CATWYLSDWIKTF.